This note documents a single TCR beta chain sequence. In the authors' workflow: Estimated nucleated cell counts came from reference gene primer amplification. Assay: immunoSEQ multiplex PCR; the TCRdb copy retains only in-frame clones and omits some. Clonal size and the V and J genes are those of that table, whereas D and trimming came from the DNA. The table includes roughly 69,000 clones, about four fifths detected once. Seattle-derived patients entered the study during active infection and were followed longitudinally. The data derive from a study of blood T cell repertoires in COVID-19. Looking at the study overall: The study drew acute and convalescent COVID-19 samples from the United States, Italy and Spain. The cDNA or gDNA used as material had been derived from T cells, B-cell-depleted T cells, or PBMCs.

This CDR3 has 14 residues. After removal of 7 bases from V and 2 bases from J, the junction contained 2 bases not matched to a gene. From germline, CDR1 is ENHRY and CDR2 SYGVKD. The TCR was taken from a man aged 45-65 years with COVID-19, enrolled during active disease. The source material was peripheral blood. The rearrangement uses TRBV10-3 and TRBJ2-6, with 7 bases fitting TRBD1. The CDR3 sequence: CAITTGAGANVLTF. CDR3 nucleotides: TGTGCCATCACCACAGGGGCTGGGGCCAACGTCCTGACTTTC.